This T cell receptor (beta chain) appears in the sequencing data of a study of T cells in Graves' hyperthyroidism and ophthalmopathy. Graves' hyperthyroidism was deemed stable absent ophthalmopathy progression within 18 months. In patients aged 18 to 65, hyperthyroidism was newly diagnosed, with duration under 2 months. Exclusion criteria comprised uncontrolled infection, other autoimmune disease, pregnancy or lactation. Amplified TCR beta CDR3 regions came from RNA transcripts. RT-PCR in the first round (using the HTBI primer set) targeted the TCR CDR3. TCRdb re-called the multiplex PCR reads through MiXCR, storing one row per CDR3 protein. The data hold over 650,000 distinct CDR3 sequences, with 16% observed a single time. This clonotype came up many times. The sequenced material came from blood. The clonotype comes from a man younger than 35 with Graves' hyperthyroidism.

The chain's CDR3 is CSASGAGLSHGTDTQYF. The DNA for the CDR3 is TGCAGTGCTAGCGGAGCGGGACTTTCTCACGGCACAGATACGCAGTATTTT. The chain uses TRBV20-1 and TRBJ2-3; 7 bases match TRBD2. The V and J ends lost 3 bases and 1 base, in that order; junction bases with no gene match: 13. Germline CDR1 reads DFQATT; CDR2 reads SNEGSKA (reference sequence). This CDR3 spans 17 amino acids.